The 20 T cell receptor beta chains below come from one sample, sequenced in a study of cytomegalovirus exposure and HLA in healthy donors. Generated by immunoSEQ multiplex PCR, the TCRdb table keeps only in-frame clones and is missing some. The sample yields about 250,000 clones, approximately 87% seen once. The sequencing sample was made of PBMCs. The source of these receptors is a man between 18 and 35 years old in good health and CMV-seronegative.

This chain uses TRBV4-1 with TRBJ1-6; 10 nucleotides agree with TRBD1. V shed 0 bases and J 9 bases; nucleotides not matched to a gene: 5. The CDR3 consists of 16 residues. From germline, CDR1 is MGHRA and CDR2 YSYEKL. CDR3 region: CASSQEQGQGFSPLHF. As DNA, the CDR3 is TGCGCCAGCAGCCAAGAACAGGGACAGGGGTTTTCACCCCTCCACTTT.

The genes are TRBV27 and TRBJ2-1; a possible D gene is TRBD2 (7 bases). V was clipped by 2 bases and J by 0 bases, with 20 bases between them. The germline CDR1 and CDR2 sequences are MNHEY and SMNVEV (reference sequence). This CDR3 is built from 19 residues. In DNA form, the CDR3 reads TGTGCCAGCAGTTTAGTCGCGGGGGCCCTCTCGTACTCCTACAATGAGCAGTTCTTC. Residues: CASSLVAGALSYSYNEQFF.

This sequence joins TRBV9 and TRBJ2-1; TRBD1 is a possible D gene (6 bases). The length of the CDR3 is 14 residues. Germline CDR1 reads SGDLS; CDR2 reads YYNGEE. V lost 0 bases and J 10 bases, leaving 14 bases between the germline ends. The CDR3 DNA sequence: TGTGCCAGCAGCGTAGAATCAGGGGCTAACGAGCAGTTCTTC. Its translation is CASSVESGANEQFF.

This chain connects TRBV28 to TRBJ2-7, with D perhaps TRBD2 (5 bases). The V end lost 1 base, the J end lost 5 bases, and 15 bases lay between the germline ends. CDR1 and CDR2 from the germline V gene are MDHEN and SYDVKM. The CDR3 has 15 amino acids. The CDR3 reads CASSLFGEKLDEQYF. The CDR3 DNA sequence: TGTGCCAGCAGTTTATTTGGGGAGAAACTGGACGAGCAGTACTTC.

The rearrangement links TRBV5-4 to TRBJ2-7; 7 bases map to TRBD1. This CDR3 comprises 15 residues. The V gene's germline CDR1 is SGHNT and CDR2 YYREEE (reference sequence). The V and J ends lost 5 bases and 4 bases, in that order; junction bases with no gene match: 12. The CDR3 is CASRSSQGSTYEQYF. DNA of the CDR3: TGTGCCAGCAGAAGTTCACAGGGGTCTACTTACGAGCAGTACTTC.

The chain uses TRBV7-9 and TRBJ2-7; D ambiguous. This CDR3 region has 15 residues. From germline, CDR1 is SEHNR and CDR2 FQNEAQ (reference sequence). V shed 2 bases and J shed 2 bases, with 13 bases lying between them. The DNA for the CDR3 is TGTGCCAGCAGCTTATCATCAGGCCAAGCCTACGAGCAGTACTTC. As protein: CASSLSSGQAYEQYF.

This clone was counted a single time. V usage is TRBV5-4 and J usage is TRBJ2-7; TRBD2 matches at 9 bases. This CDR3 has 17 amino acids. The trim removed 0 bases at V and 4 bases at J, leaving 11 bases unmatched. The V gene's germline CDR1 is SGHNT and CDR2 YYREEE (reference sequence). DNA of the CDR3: TGTGCCAGCAGCTTGGGACTAGCGGCCCTCACACCTTACGAGCAGTACTTC. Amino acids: CASSLGLAALTPYEQYF.

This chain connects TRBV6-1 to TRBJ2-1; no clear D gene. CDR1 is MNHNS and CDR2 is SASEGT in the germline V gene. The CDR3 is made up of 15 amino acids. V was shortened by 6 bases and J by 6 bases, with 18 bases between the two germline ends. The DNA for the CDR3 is TGTGCCAGCAGGACCTCCCTAGGCTCCGGCAATGAGCAGTTCTTC. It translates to CASRTSLGSGNEQFF.

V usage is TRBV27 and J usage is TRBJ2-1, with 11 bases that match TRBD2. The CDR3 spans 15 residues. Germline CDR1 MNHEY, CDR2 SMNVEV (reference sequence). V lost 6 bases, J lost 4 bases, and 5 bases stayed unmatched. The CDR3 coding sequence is TGTGCCAGCAGCCGCGGGACTAGCGGTTACAATGAGCAGTTCTTC. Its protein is CASSRGTSGYNEQFF.

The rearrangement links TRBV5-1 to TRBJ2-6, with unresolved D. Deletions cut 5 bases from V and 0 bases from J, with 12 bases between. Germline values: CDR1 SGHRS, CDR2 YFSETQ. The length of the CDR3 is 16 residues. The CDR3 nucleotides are TGCGCCAGCAGTGGTGGAGTCAACTCTGGGGCCAACGTCCTGACTTTC. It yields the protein CASSGGVNSGANVLTF.

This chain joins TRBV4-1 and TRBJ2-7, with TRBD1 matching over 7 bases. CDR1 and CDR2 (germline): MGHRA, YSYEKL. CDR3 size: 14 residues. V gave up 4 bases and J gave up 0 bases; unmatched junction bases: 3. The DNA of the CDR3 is TGCGCCAGCAGCCCAAGGACAGGCTCCTACGAGCAGTACTTC. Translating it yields CASSPRTGSYEQYF.

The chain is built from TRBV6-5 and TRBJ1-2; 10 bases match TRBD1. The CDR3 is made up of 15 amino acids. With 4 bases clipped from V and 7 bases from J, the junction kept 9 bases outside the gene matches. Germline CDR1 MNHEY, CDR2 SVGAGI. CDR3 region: CASSSPGQGLSGYTF. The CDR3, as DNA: TGTGCCAGCAGTTCCCCGGGACAGGGGTTGTCTGGCTACACCTTC.

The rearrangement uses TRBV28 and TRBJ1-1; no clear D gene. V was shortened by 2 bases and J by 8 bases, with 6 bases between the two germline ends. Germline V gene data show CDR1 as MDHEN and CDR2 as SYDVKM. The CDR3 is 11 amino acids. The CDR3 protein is CASSLELEAFF. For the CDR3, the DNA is TGTGCCAGCAGTTTAGAACTCGAAGCTTTCTTT. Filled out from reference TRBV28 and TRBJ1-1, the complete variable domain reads DVKVTQSSRYLVKRTGEKVFLECVQDMDHENMFWYRQDPGLGLRLIYFSYDVKMKEKGDIPEGYSVSREKKERFSLILESASTNQTSMYLCASSLELEAFFGQGTRLTVV.

CDR3 bases: TGTGCCAGTACAGGGGGCGAGTACGGGAAAGCTTTCTTT. This encodes CASTGGEYGKAFF. This chain connects TRBV19 to TRBJ1-1; TRBD1 agrees at 8 bases. The CDR3 sequence is 13 residues long. Trimming removed 7 bases from V and 9 bases from J; junction bases left unmatched: 10. CDR1 and CDR2 from the germline V gene are LNHDA and SQIVND (reference sequence).

The CDR3, as DNA: TGTGCCAGCAGCTTAGGCGTGGGGACTAGCGGAGAAGACGAGCAGTACTTC. Translation gives CASSLGVGTSGEDEQYF. V usage is TRBV7-6 and J usage is TRBJ2-7; 11 bases are a match to TRBD2. Trimming cost V 1 base and J 5 bases; bases outside gene matches: 10. This CDR3 has 17 residues. CDR1 is SGHVS and CDR2 is FNYEAQ in the germline V gene.

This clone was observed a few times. The DNA of the CDR3 is TGTGCCAGCAGCCCTGGGAGGGCTGGGGAGCAGTACTTC. Translating it yields CASSPGRAGEQYF. The genes are TRBV7-2 and TRBJ2-7; 7 positions match TRBD2. This CDR3 has 13 residues. Trimming removed 5 bases from V and 7 bases from J; junction bases left unmatched: 8. Germline V gene data show CDR1 as SGHTA and CDR2 as FQGNSA.

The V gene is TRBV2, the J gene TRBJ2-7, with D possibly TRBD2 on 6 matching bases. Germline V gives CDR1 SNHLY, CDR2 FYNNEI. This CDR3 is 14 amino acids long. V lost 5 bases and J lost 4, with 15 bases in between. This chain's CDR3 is CASSLRGLRYEQYF. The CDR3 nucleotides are TGTGCCAGCAGTCTAAGGGGACTTCGGTACGAGCAGTACTTC.

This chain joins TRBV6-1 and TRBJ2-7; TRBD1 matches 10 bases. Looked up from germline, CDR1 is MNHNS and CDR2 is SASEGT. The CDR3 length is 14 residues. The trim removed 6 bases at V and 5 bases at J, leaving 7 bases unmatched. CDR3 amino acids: CASRPTGGRDEQYF. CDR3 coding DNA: TGTGCCAGCAGACCGACAGGGGGCAGGGACGAGCAGTACTTC.

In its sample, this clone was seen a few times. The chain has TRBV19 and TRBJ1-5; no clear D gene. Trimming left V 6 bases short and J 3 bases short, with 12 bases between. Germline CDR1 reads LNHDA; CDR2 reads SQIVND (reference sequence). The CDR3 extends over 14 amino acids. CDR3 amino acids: CASSMAPLNQPQHF. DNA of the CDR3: TGTGCCAGTAGCATGGCTCCTCTCAATCAGCCCCAGCATTTT. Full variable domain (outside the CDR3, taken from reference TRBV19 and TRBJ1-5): DGGITQSPKYLFRKEGQNVTLSCEQNLNHDAMYWYRQDPGQGLRLIYYSQIVNDFQKGDIAEGYSVSREKKESFPLTVTSAQKNPTAFYLCASSMAPLNQPQHFGDGTRLSIL.

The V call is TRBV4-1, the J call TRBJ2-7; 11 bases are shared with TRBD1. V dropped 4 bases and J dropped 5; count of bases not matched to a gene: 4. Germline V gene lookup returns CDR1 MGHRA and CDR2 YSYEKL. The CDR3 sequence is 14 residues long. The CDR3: CASSPRTGGDEQYF. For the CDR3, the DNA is TGCGCCAGCAGCCCCCGGACAGGGGGCGACGAGCAGTACTTC.